This is a list of T cell receptor beta chains from one sample in a study of OX40 agonist ivuxolimab in advanced cancers. Clones were read by immunoSEQ multiplex PCR, and TCRdb kept only the in-frame ones, dropping some. Of tens of thousands of clones detected, more than 75% appear once; the ten largest clones hold around 2.7%. Sequencing used CD4+ or CD8+ T cells sorted from blood, obtained in a trial of the OX40 agonist ivuxolimab. Every receptor here comes from an adult with an advanced solid tumor such as melanoma, head and neck, liver or kidney cancer. Each CDR3 is given with its conserved first and last residue. The D gene is left open where the match is weak. Not all rows give a size; the values are once, few, many and, for expanded clones, a class.

D gene: -; V gene: TRBV18; J gene: TRBJ1-6; clone size: -; CDR3 protein: CASSPGLSSYNSPLHF; CDR3 DNA: TGTGCCAGCTCACCAGGTTTAAGCTCCTATAATTCACCCCTCCACTTT
D gene: -; V gene: TRBV19; J gene: TRBJ1-2; clone size: -; CDR3 protein: CASSLPGGYGYTF; CDR3 DNA: TGTGCCAGTAGCCTCCCGGGCGGGTACGGCTACACCTTC
D gene: -; V gene: TRBV28; J gene: TRBJ1-3; clone size: -; CDR3 protein: CASSSGSSGNTIYF; CDR3 DNA: TGTGCCAGCAGTTCAGGGTCCTCTGGAAACACCATATATTTT
D gene: TRBD2; V gene: TRBV29-1; J gene: TRBJ2-3; clone size: -; CDR3 protein: CSTTSGTDTQYF; CDR3 DNA: TGCAGCACGACTAGCGGCACAGATACGCAGTATTTT
D gene: TRBD1; V gene: TRBV4-3; J gene: TRBJ1-3; clone size: -; CDR3 protein: CASSRQGAGNTIYF; CDR3 DNA: TGCGCCAGCAGTCGACAGGGAGCCGGAAACACCATATATTTT
D gene: -; V gene: TRBV28; J gene: TRBJ1-5; clone size: -; CDR3 protein: CASSLGWGSDQPQHF; CDR3 DNA: TGTGCCAGCAGTTTAGGTTGGGGGTCGGACCAGCCCCAGCATTTT
D gene: -; V gene: TRBV9; J gene: TRBJ2-1; clone size: -; CDR3 protein: CASSPRRQTYNEQFF; CDR3 DNA: TGTGCCAGCAGCCCTCGAAGGCAAACCTACAATGAGCAGTTCTTC
D gene: -; V gene: TRBV19; J gene: TRBJ1-1; clone size: -; CDR3 protein: CASSIRDLRGTEAFF; CDR3 DNA: TGTGCCAGTAGTATACGGGACTTACGAGGCACTGAAGCTTTCTTT
D gene: -; V gene: TRBV5-1; J gene: TRBJ2-3; clone size: -; CDR3 protein: CASSSETPQNTQYF; CDR3 DNA: TGCGCCAGCAGCTCAGAAACTCCTCAGAATACGCAGTATTTT
D gene: TRBD2; V gene: TRBV4-3; J gene: TRBJ2-7; clone size: -; CDR3 protein: CASSQEYAGGTSYEQYF; CDR3 DNA: TGCGCCAGCAGCCAAGAGTACGCCGGGGGGACCTCCTACGAGCAGTACTTC
D gene: -; V gene: TRBV7-3; J gene: TRBJ2-1; clone size: once; CDR3 protein: CASSLTGRFDNEQFF; CDR3 DNA: TGTGCCAGCAGCTTAACGGGAAGATTCGACAATGAGCAGTTCTTC
D gene: -; V gene: TRBV28; J gene: TRBJ1-4; clone size: -; CDR3 protein: CASWGRVPNEKLFF; CDR3 DNA: TGTGCCAGCTGGGGAAGGGTCCCTAATGAAAAACTGTTTTTT
D gene: -; V gene: TRBV27; J gene: TRBJ2-1; clone size: -; CDR3 protein: CASSLSRNNEQFF; CDR3 DNA: TGTGCCAGCAGTTTATCTAGGAACAATGAGCAGTTCTTC
D gene: TRBD2; V gene: TRBV28; J gene: TRBJ2-1; clone size: -; CDR3 protein: CASSRVWGGVGDNEQFF; CDR3 DNA: TGTGCCAGCAGTCGTGTCTGGGGGGGGGTTGGCGACAATGAGCAGTTCTTC
D gene: TRBD1; V gene: TRBV5-1; J gene: TRBJ1-1; clone size: -; CDR3 protein: CASSLQGADTEAFF; CDR3 DNA: TGCGCCAGCAGCTTGCAGGGGGCAGACACTGAAGCTTTCTTT
D gene: TRBD1; V gene: TRBV6-5; J gene: TRBJ1-2; clone size: once; CDR3 protein: CASSAGTGRTYGYTF; CDR3 DNA: TGTGCCAGCAGCGCCGGGACAGGGCGAACCTATGGCTACACCTTC
D gene: -; V gene: TRBV4-3; J gene: TRBJ2-3; clone size: -; CDR3 protein: CASSQDFSTGGGTDTQYF; CDR3 DNA: TGCGCCAGCAGCCAAGATTTTTCGACGGGCGGGGGCACAGATACGCAGTATTTT
D gene: TRBD2; V gene: TRBV5-1; J gene: TRBJ2-1; clone size: few; CDR3 protein: CASSSPSGGKTNEQFF; CDR3 DNA: TGCGCCAGCAGCTCCCCTAGCGGGGGTAAGACCAATGAGCAGTTCTTC
D gene: -; V gene: TRBV4-2; J gene: TRBJ1-1; clone size: -; CDR3 protein: CASSHSDGEAFF; CDR3 DNA: TGTGCCAGCAGCCATTCGGACGGGGAAGCTTTCTTT
D gene: TRBD1; V gene: TRBV27; J gene: TRBJ2-2; clone size: -; CDR3 protein: CASSQQGWYNTGELFF; CDR3 DNA: TGTGCCAGCAGTCAACAGGGGTGGTACAACACCGGGGAGCTGTTTTTT
D gene: -; V gene: TRBV2; J gene: TRBJ1-1; clone size: -; CDR3 protein: CASNKERELTEAFF; CDR3 DNA: TGTGCCAGCAATAAAGAAAGGGAATTGACTGAAGCTTTCTTT
D gene: -; V gene: TRBV6-6; J gene: TRBJ2-2; clone size: -; CDR3 protein: CASSYGGDTNTGELFF; CDR3 DNA: TGTGCCAGCAGTTACGGGGGCGATACAAACACCGGGGAGCTGTTTTTT
D gene: -; V gene: TRBV28; J gene: TRBJ2-5; clone size: -; CDR3 protein: CASRPSGQETQYF; CDR3 DNA: TGTGCCAGCCGTCCGAGTGGGCAAGAGACCCAGTACTTC
D gene: -; V gene: TRBV5-5; J gene: TRBJ1-5; clone size: few; CDR3 protein: CASSRDGQNNQPQHF; CDR3 DNA: TGTGCCAGCAGCCGCGACGGACAGAACAATCAGCCCCAGCATTTT
D gene: -; V gene: TRBV2; J gene: TRBJ1-2; clone size: -; CDR3 protein: CASSEGSGIGGYTF; CDR3 DNA: TGTGCCAGCAGTGAGGGGTCAGGAATTGGCGGCTACACCTTC
D gene: -; V gene: TRBV2; J gene: TRBJ1-1; clone size: -; CDR3 protein: CASSDGPNTEAFF; CDR3 DNA: TGTGCCAGCAGTGACGGACCGAACACTGAAGCTTTCTTT
D gene: TRBD1; V gene: TRBV5-6; J gene: TRBJ1-1; clone size: -; CDR3 protein: CASSSGQILGTEAFF; CDR3 DNA: TGTGCCAGCAGCTCGGGACAGATTCTAGGGACTGAAGCTTTCTTT
D gene: TRBD1; V gene: TRBV7-7; J gene: TRBJ2-5; clone size: -; CDR3 protein: CASSLGTGAGRETQYF; CDR3 DNA: TGTGCCAGCAGCTTGGGCACAGGGGCCGGCAGGGAGACCCAGTACTTC
D gene: TRBD1; V gene: TRBV7-7; J gene: TRBJ2-2; clone size: -; CDR3 protein: CASSLDRGGELFF; CDR3 DNA: TGTGCCAGCAGCTTAGACAGGGGCGGGGAGCTGTTTTTT
D gene: -; V gene: TRBV5-6; J gene: TRBJ2-1; clone size: -; CDR3 protein: CASSLQGSYNEQFF; CDR3 DNA: TGTGCCAGCAGCTTACAGGGCTCCTACAATGAGCAGTTCTTC
D gene: -; V gene: TRBV5-4; J gene: TRBJ1-2; clone size: -; CDR3 protein: CASSVDSYGYTF; CDR3 DNA: TGTGCCAGCAGCGTGGACAGCTATGGCTACACCTTC
D gene: TRBD1; V gene: TRBV7-3; J gene: TRBJ2-5; clone size: once; CDR3 protein: CASSLTGDSRETQYF; CDR3 DNA: TGTGCCAGCAGTCTAACAGGGGATAGTAGGGAGACCCAGTACTTC
D gene: -; V gene: TRBV6-5; J gene: TRBJ1-1; clone size: -; CDR3 protein: CASRQGMGTEAFF; CDR3 DNA: TGTGCCAGCAGACAGGGAATGGGGACTGAAGCTTTCTTT
D gene: TRBD2; V gene: TRBV7-3; J gene: TRBJ2-1; clone size: -; CDR3 protein: CASSPRGIRGGFNEQFF; CDR3 DNA: TGTGCCAGCAGCCCCCGAGGTATTCGGGGGGGATTCAATGAGCAGTTCTTC
D gene: -; V gene: TRBV7-9; J gene: TRBJ1-2; clone size: -; CDR3 protein: CASSFSPGVYGYTF; CDR3 DNA: TGTGCCAGCAGCTTCTCACCAGGGGTCTATGGCTACACCTTC
D gene: -; V gene: TRBV7-2; J gene: TRBJ1-5; clone size: -; CDR3 protein: CASSPRMNQPQHF; CDR3 DNA: TGTGCCAGCAGCCCCCGGATGAATCAGCCCCAGCATTTT
D gene: -; V gene: TRBV11-2; J gene: TRBJ2-7; clone size: -; CDR3 protein: CASSLAGTSEEQYF; CDR3 DNA: TGTGCCAGCAGCTTAGCCGGGACTTCCGAAGAGCAGTACTTC
D gene: -; V gene: TRBV5-8; J gene: TRBJ2-5; clone size: -; CDR3 protein: CASSLGPGETQYF; CDR3 DNA: TGTGCCAGCAGCTTGGGACCCGGGGAGACCCAGTACTTC
D gene: -; V gene: TRBV6-5; J gene: TRBJ2-7; clone size: -; CDR3 protein: CASSYGGFSHEQYF; CDR3 DNA: TGTGCCAGCAGTTACGGGGGGTTTAGTCACGAGCAGTACTTC
D gene: -; V gene: TRBV2; J gene: TRBJ2-2; clone size: once; CDR3 protein: CATGIAERASGELFF; CDR3 DNA: TGTGCCACCGGAATAGCGGAGAGGGCATCCGGGGAGCTGTTTTTT
D gene: TRBD1; V gene: TRBV6-6; J gene: TRBJ1-2; clone size: -; CDR3 protein: CASRETGVNYGYTF; CDR3 DNA: TGTGCCAGCAGAGAGACAGGGGTAAACTATGGCTACACCTTC
D gene: TRBD1; V gene: TRBV4-3; J gene: TRBJ1-5; clone size: -; CDR3 protein: CASSQSRTGGYQPQHF; CDR3 DNA: TGCGCCAGCAGCCAATCCAGGACAGGGGGCTATCAGCCCCAGCATTTT
D gene: -; V gene: TRBV29-1; J gene: TRBJ2-1; clone size: -; CDR3 protein: CSVETPDAINEQFF; CDR3 DNA: TGCAGCGTTGAAACCCCGGACGCAATTAATGAGCAGTTCTTC
D gene: -; V gene: TRBV5-1; J gene: TRBJ2-3; clone size: -; CDR3 protein: CASSHNSGRTDTQYF; CDR3 DNA: TGCGCCAGCAGCCACAATAGCGGCCGCACAGATACGCAGTATTTT
D gene: TRBD1; V gene: TRBV5-1; J gene: TRBJ2-2; clone size: few; CDR3 protein: CASSPPTGSTGELFF; CDR3 DNA: TGCGCCAGCAGCCCTCCGACAGGGTCCACCGGGGAGCTGTTTTTT
D gene: -; V gene: TRBV10-3; J gene: TRBJ2-1; clone size: once; CDR3 protein: CAFRVGEPPYNEQFF; CDR3 DNA: TGTGCCTTCCGGGTGGGCGAACCCCCCTACAATGAGCAGTTCTTC
D gene: -; V gene: TRBV12-5; J gene: TRBJ2-1; clone size: -; CDR3 protein: CASGLGQYNEQFF; CDR3 DNA: TGTGCTAGTGGTTTGGGCCAGTACAATGAGCAGTTCTTC
D gene: -; V gene: TRBV4-1; J gene: TRBJ2-5; clone size: -; CDR3 protein: CASSRLEQRETQYF; CDR3 DNA: TGCGCCAGCAGCCGGTTGGAACAGAGAGAGACCCAGTACTTC
D gene: TRBD1; V gene: TRBV15; J gene: TRBJ2-3; clone size: -; CDR3 protein: CATSTADRDTDTQYF; CDR3 DNA: TGTGCCACCAGCACCGCCGACAGGGACACAGATACGCAGTATTTT
D gene: TRBD1; V gene: TRBV7-9; J gene: TRBJ1-4; clone size: -; CDR3 protein: CASSLTGGPNEKLFF; CDR3 DNA: TGTGCCAGCAGCTTGACAGGGGGGCCTAATGAAAAACTGTTTTTT
D gene: -; V gene: TRBV6-1; J gene: TRBJ1-1; clone size: -; CDR3 protein: CASSDYTPTEAFF; CDR3 DNA: TGTGCCAGCAGTGATTATACACCCACTGAAGCTTTCTTT
D gene: -; V gene: TRBV5-1; J gene: TRBJ1-1; clone size: -; CDR3 protein: CASRRDRDLQEAFF; CDR3 DNA: TGCGCCAGCAGACGAGACCGGGACCTCCAGGAAGCTTTCTTT